Listed below are T cell receptor beta chains from one sample, sequenced in a study of cytomegalovirus exposure and HLA in healthy donors. Here immunoSEQ multiplex PCR was the method, and the copy in TCRdb shows in-frame clones only, minus some. This sample yields 60,000 to 95,000 clones, of which approximately 82% are seen a single time; over 15% belongs to the top ten. Material for sequencing was PBMCs. These TCRs come from a man aged 70-80 years in good health and CMV-seropositive. Each CDR3 is given with its conserved first and last residue. D genes are given only for firm matches. Part of the rows lack a size; the others show once, few, many or a class for expanded clones.

NA	TRBD1	TRBV27	14	TRBJ2-7	TGTGCCAGCAGGAGAGGACAGGGGGCCTACGAGCAGTACTTC	CASRRGQGAYEQYF
NA	NA	TRBV7-9	14	TRBJ2-7	TGTGCCAGCAGCTTAGGGGGCCTCCCCTACGAGCAGTACTTC	CASSLGGLPYEQYF
NA	NA	TRBV27	13	TRBJ1-6	TGTGCCAGCGGACTCAGTACGTATTCACCCCTCCACTTT	CASGLSTYSPLHF
NA	TRBD1	TRBV7-8	14	TRBJ1-5	TGTGCCAGCAGCGCTGGGACAGCTAATCAGCCCCAGCATTTT	CASSAGTANQPQHF
NA	NA	TRBV28	15	TRBJ1-1	TGTGCCAGCAGTTTATTTGCCGGGGGGAACACTGAAGCTTTCTTT	CASSLFAGGNTEAFF
few	NA	TRBV6-1	12	TRBJ1-5	TGTGCCTCCACAGGTAGCAATCAGCCCCAGCATTTT	CASTGSNQPQHF
NA	NA	TRBV5-4	15	TRBJ2-3	TGTGCCAGCAGCTTGGACGACAGCCGCACAGATACGCAGTATTTT	CASSLDDSRTDTQYF
NA	TRBD2	TRBV5-1	15	TRBJ2-7	TGCGCCAGCAGCTTGGGACTAGCGCCCTCCTACGAGCAGTACTTC	CASSLGLAPSYEQYF
NA	TRBD1	TRBV9	16	TRBJ1-2	TGTGCCAGCAGCAAAACACCGGGACAGATTAACTATGGCTACACCTTC	CASSKTPGQINYGYTF
NA	NA	TRBV12-5	10	TRBJ2-7	TGTGCTACCGCGGGCTACGAGCAGTACTTC	CATAGYEQYF
NA	TRBD1	TRBV7-9	15	TRBJ2-2	TGTGCCAGCAGCCCGGGACAGGGAGGCACCGGGGAGCTGTTTTTT	CASSPGQGGTGELFF
NA	TRBD2	TRBV30	15	TRBJ2-1	TGTGCCTGGACTAGGAAGGGACTAGCGGGAGGCTTGCAGTTCTTC	CAWTRKGLAGGLQFF
NA	TRBD2	TRBV11-2	15	TRBJ2-7	TGTGCCAGCAGCACCAGACTAGCGGCAAACTACGAGCAGTACTTC	CASSTRLAANYEQYF
NA	TRBD1	TRBV28	15	TRBJ2-1	TGTGCCAGCAGTACCCCGGGACAGCCTTACAATGAGCAGTTCTTC	CASSTPGQPYNEQFF
NA	NA	TRBV11-2	12	TRBJ1-1	TGTGCCAGCAGCATAATGAACACTGAAGCTTTCTTT	CASSIMNTEAFF
NA	NA	TRBV11-2	18	TRBJ1-6	TGTGCCAGCAGCTTAGTATCTTCGGGAGGAACGGGACCTTCACCCCTCCACTTT	CASSLVSSGGTGPSPLHF
NA	NA	TRBV2	15	TRBJ2-1	TGTGCCAGCAGTGAATCCCTGAGCTCCTACAATGAGCAGTTCTTC	CASSESLSSYNEQFF
NA	NA	TRBV19	13	TRBJ1-1	TGTGCCAGTAGTATAGGCGCCGGGACTGAAGCTTTCTTT	CASSIGAGTEAFF
NA	NA	TRBV5-1	14	TRBJ2-7	TGCGCCAGCAGCTTAAAGGGGGGGCCTTCCGAGCAGTACTTC	CASSLKGGPSEQYF
once	NA	TRBV11-2	16	TRBJ2-1	TGTGCCAGCAGCTTAGATGGAGGAACCGGTTCGGGTGAGCAGTTCTTC	CASSLDGGTGSGEQFF
NA	NA	TRBV30	13	TRBJ2-6	TGTGCCTGTACGGTCTCTGGGGCCAACGTCCTGACTTTC	CACTVSGANVLTF
NA	NA	TRBV6-5	14	TRBJ1-1	TGTGCCAGCAGTTACTCCCCCTTGAACACTGAAGCTTTCTTT	CASSYSPLNTEAFF
NA	TRBD2	TRBV18	15	TRBJ2-2	TGTGCCAGCCAACCCACCGGGACTATCCCCGGGGAGCTGTTTTTT	CASQPTGTIPGELFF
NA	NA	TRBV6-5	14	TRBJ2-2	TGTGCCAGCAGTTACCGGACAACTACCGGGGAGCTGTTTTTT	CASSYRTTTGELFF